This TCR beta chain was profiled in a study of identical twins. cDNA molecules carried unique molecular identifiers, and template switching added a universal primer site. TCRdb redid the calling of the 5' RACE reads with MiXCR, one entry per CDR3 protein. Here the sample spans over 200,000 distinct CDR3 sequences, around 10% being singletons. On this clonotype itself: Its antigen is still unknown.

V lost 6 bases and J 8 bases, leaving 16 bases between the germline ends. There are 13 residues in the CDR3. CDR1 is ENHRY and CDR2 is SYGVKD in the germline V gene. Study-wide findings and caveats: Beta out-of-frame twin sharing showed a weaker excess. Within twin pairs, the out-of-frame alpha sequences they shared showed excess low generation probability. Models underpredicted monozygotic twin sharing of out-of-frame TCR alpha.

This TCR was recovered from a woman in her late teens or twenties in good health. The sequencing sample was made of memory (CD45RO+) T cells sorted from blood. This chain uses TRBV10-3 with TRBJ1-2; D is perhaps TRBD1 (5 bases). The CDR3 is CAISPGPFDGYTF. In DNA form, the CDR3 reads TGTGCCATCAGCCCGGGACCGTTCGACGGCTACACCTTC.